Following are 31 T cell receptor beta chains from one sample sequenced in a study of OX40 agonist ivuxolimab in advanced cancers. Repertoires were generated with immunoSEQ multiplex PCR, while TCRdb's copy carries only in-frame clones and drops some. The sample contains 55,000 to 90,000 clones, 70% to 90% of which appear only once. The source was CD4+ or CD8+ T cells sorted from blood, collected in a trial of the OX40 agonist ivuxolimab. These receptors were taken from an adult with an advanced solid tumor such as melanoma, head and neck, liver or kidney cancer.

The chain employs TRBV6-1 and TRBJ2-3; D is undetermined. Trimming took 1 base from V and 6 from J, leaving 5 bases between them. The CDR3 covers 12 residues. Germline assignment: CDR1 MNHNS and CDR2 SASEGT. Here the CDR3 DNA reads TGTGCCAGCAGTGAAGAGGTTGATACGCAGTATTTT. Amino acid sequence: CASSEEVDTQYF.

The CDR3 loop reads CASSKLPKGGASYNEQFF. The CDR3 bases are TGTGCCAGCAGCAAATTACCCAAAGGGGGAGCCTCCTACAATGAGCAGTTCTTC. This chain connects TRBV21-1 to TRBJ2-1; TRBD1 is the table's D call and was not checked against the DNA. TRBV21-1 is designated a pseudogene. The CDR3 consists of 18 residues.

To note about this clone: The DNA is left out, because the CDR3 cannot be placed on it with certainty; the CDR3 is given as TCRdb lists it. The genes are TRBV7-2 and TRBJ2-1; the table gives TRBD2 as D, unverified against the DNA. Per germline, CDR1 SGHTA and CDR2 FQGNSA. The CDR3 is 15 residues long, counting both termini. The CDR3: CASSLDVAGGTGWFF.

The chain carries TRBV18 and TRBJ1-2; 8 nucleotides match TRBD1. CDR3 size: 14 residues. Trimming cost V 3 bases and J 4 bases; bases outside gene matches: 4. Germline CDR1 is KGHSH and CDR2 is LQKENI. The CDR3 bases are TGTGCCAGCTCACCCGGACAGGGTGCCTATGGCTACACCTTC. Translation: CASSPGQGAYGYTF.

This clone was observed a handful of times. The chain carries TRBV5-6 and TRBJ2-4, with a possible D match to TRBD2 (7 bases). Trimming left V 0 bases short and J 9 bases short, with 16 bases between. The CDR3 runs 15 residues. The germline CDR1 and CDR2 sequences are SGHDT and YYEEEE. CDR3 DNA: TGTGCCAGCAGCTTGGAGTCGCGCGGGGGCGGCATTCAGTACTTC. Its translation: CASSLESRGGGIQYF.

The chain is built from TRBV6-5 and TRBJ2-3; a weak D match, TRBD2 (5 bases). The V end was cut by 5 bases, the J end by 3 bases, with 15 bases between. In germline, CDR1 is MNHEY, CDR2 SVGAGI. CDR3 length: 15 amino acids. In DNA form, the CDR3 reads TGTGCCAGCAGTCGCGGACTTACACCTACAGATACGCAGTATTTT. This sequence encodes CASSRGLTPTDTQYF.

The chain joins TRBV9 to TRBJ2-1; D may be TRBD2 (6 bases). Germline CDR1 is SGDLS and CDR2 is YYNGEE. The CDR3 loop spans 14 amino acids. Trimming removed 4 bases at V and 1 base at J, with 9 bases between. The CDR3 region has the DNA TGTGCCAGCAGCATCGGGGGTTCCTACAATGAGCAGTTCTTC. Its protein product is CASSIGGSYNEQFF. The full variable domain, its missing parts supplied by reference TRBV9 and TRBJ2-1, is DSGVTQTPKHLITATGQRVTLRCSPRSGDLSVYWYQQSLDQGLQFLIQYYNGEERAKGNILERFSAQQFPDLHSELNLSSLELGDSALYFCASSIGGSYNEQFFGPGTRLTVL.

J is TRBJ1-1 and V is TRBV4-3, with D perhaps matching TRBD1 (6 bases). This CDR3 spans 16 amino acids. Germline CDR1 is LGHNA and CDR2 is YSLEER. V shed 1 base and J shed 2 bases, with 14 bases lying between them. In DNA, the CDR3 is TGCGCCAGCAGCCAAGTGGGGGACATCCTTAACACTGAAGCTTTCTTT. Its translation: CASSQVGDILNTEAFF.

This chain connects TRBV28 to TRBJ2-7; no clear D. CDR3 length: 12 amino acids. V gave up 5 bases and J gave up 6 bases, with 11 bases separating them. The V gene's germline CDR1 is MDHEN and CDR2 SYDVKM. The CDR3 nucleotides read TGTGCCAGCAGTGGGATAGAGAGCGAGCAGTACTTC. As protein: CASSGIESEQYF.

The CDR3 region has the DNA TGCAGCGTTGAGGAAGAGACCCAGTACTTC. As protein: CSVEEETQYF. The chain uses TRBV29-1 and TRBJ2-5; D unclear. Per the germline V gene, CDR1 is SQVTM and CDR2 is ANQGSEA. The CDR3 has 10 residues. V was clipped by 3 bases and J by 3 bases, with 2 bases between them.

V and J are TRBV10-3 and TRBJ2-7, with D unclear. This CDR3 has 15 residues. With 0 bases removed from V and 2 bases from J, the gap between germline ends came to 11 bases. Germline assignment: CDR1 ENHRY and CDR2 SYGVKD. For the CDR3, the DNA is TGTGCCATCAGTGAGTCGGAGTCTGGGACCTACGAGCAGTACTTC. This sequence encodes CAISESESGTYEQYF.

This clone was seen a single time. This chain joins TRBV2 and TRBJ2-5; D might be TRBD2 (6 bases). V gave up 1 base and J gave up 4 bases, with 7 bases separating them. There are 13 residues in the CDR3. CDR1 and CDR2 from the germline V gene are SNHLY and FYNNEI. The CDR3: CASSEEEGETQYF. As DNA, the CDR3 is TGTGCCAGCAGTGAAGAGGAGGGAGAGACCCAGTACTTC.

This clone was seen only once. The gene calls are TRBV28 and TRBJ1-3; D gene unclear. Trimming removed 5 bases from V and 2 bases from J, with 10 bases in between. From germline, CDR1 is MDHEN and CDR2 SYDVKM. This CDR3 is 14 amino acids long. The CDR3 bases are TGTGCCAGCAGTCCTCTTGGGGCTGGAAACACCATATATTTT. Its protein is CASSPLGAGNTIYF.

The chain couples TRBV28 to TRBJ2-1; 8 nucleotides agree with TRBD1. The ends lost 4 bases at V and 9 bases at J; junction bases unmatched: 5. CDR1 is MDHEN, CDR2 SYDVKM, per germline. This CDR3 contains 13 residues. The CDR3 sequence: CASSSPDRGEQFF. CDR3 DNA: TGTGCCAGCAGTTCCCCTGACAGGGGTGAGCAGTTCTTC. Based on the CDR3 plus reference TRBV28 and TRBJ2-1, the full variable domain is DVKVTQSSRYLVKRTGEKVFLECVQDMDHENMFWYRQDPGLGLRLIYFSYDVKMKEKGDIPEGYSVSREKKERFSLILESASTNQTSMYLCASSSPDRGEQFFGPGTRLTVL.

CDR3 protein: CASSSFSTGTYEQYF. The CDR3 DNA sequence: TGTGCCAGCAGCTCCTTTTCCACAGGGACCTACGAGCAGTACTTC. V is TRBV5-4 and J is TRBJ2-7, with D possibly matching TRBD1 (6 bases). Germline V lookup: CDR1 SGHNT, CDR2 YYREEE (reference sequence). This CDR3 region has 15 residues. The ends were cut back, 3 bases at V and 2 bases at J, with 15 bases in the middle.

The CDR3 bases are TGTGCCAGCAGTTACTCGCAGGGGGCTAATTCACCCCTCCACTTT. This gives the protein CASSYSQGANSPLHF. The V gene is TRBV6-6, the J gene TRBJ1-6; 8 nucleotides agree with TRBD1. The germline CDR1 and CDR2 sequences are MNHNY and SVGAGI (reference sequence). CDR3 length: 15 amino acids. Unmatched junction bases numbered 1, after V lost 0 bases and J lost 6 bases.

The chain recombines TRBV10-3 with TRBJ2-3, with D possibly being TRBD1 (6 bases). V lost 4 bases and J lost 0, with 14 bases in between. The CDR3 covers 16 residues. Germline CDR1 is ENHRY and CDR2 is SYGVKD. CDR3 in DNA: TGTGCCATCAGTGCGGTAACAGGGATTAGCACAGATACGCAGTATTTT. It yields the protein CAISAVTGISTDTQYF.

Written as DNA, the CDR3 is TGTGCCAGCAGCACTAAGACAGGCCTCTCTGGAAACACCATATATTTT. It encodes CASSTKTGLSGNTIYF. The chain carries TRBV5-6 and TRBJ1-3, with a weak D call TRBD1 (6 bases). Germline V gives CDR1 SGHDT, CDR2 YYEEEE. This CDR3 spans 16 amino acids. V gave up 4 bases and J gave up 0 bases, with 14 bases separating them.

This clone appeared a few times. The V gene is TRBV7-2, the J gene TRBJ1-2; the match to TRBD1 covers 8 bases. From germline, CDR1 is SGHTA and CDR2 FQGNSA. The CDR3 runs 12 residues. With V trimmed by 4 bases and J by 6 bases, 1 base remained unmatched. CDR3 coding DNA: TGTGCCAGCAGCTCAGGGGGCGATGGCTACACCTTC. Its translation is CASSSGGDGYTF. Together with reference TRBV7-2 and TRBJ1-2, the CDR3 gives the full variable domain: GAGVSQSPSNKVTEKGKDVELRCDPISGHTALYWYRQSLGQGLEFLIYFQGNSAPDKSGLPSDRFSAERTGGSVSTLTIQRTQQEDSAVYLCASSSGGDGYTFGSGTRLTVV.

CDR3 protein: CASSPGLGRDIQYF. The CDR3 DNA is TGCGCCAGCAGCCCGGGGCTTGGGAGGGACATTCAGTACTTC. The chain uses TRBV4-1 and TRBJ2-4; 7 nucleotides agree with TRBD2. Germline V gene lookup returns CDR1 MGHRA and CDR2 YSYEKL. CDR3 size: 14 residues. Trimming at V came to 4 bases and at J to 8 bases, leaving 8 bases not matched to a gene.

The chain links TRBV5-8 to TRBJ2-7, with 12 nucleotides matching TRBD1. Germline V CDR1 and CDR2: SGHTS, YDEGEE. The CDR3 length is 15 residues. Trimming removed 3 bases from V and 2 bases from J; junction bases left unmatched: 3. CDR3 sequence (DNA): TGTGCCAGCAGCTACGGGACAGGGGGCCCCTACGAGCAGTACTTC. Amino acids: CASSYGTGGPYEQYF.

The gene calls are TRBV30 and TRBJ2-3, with TRBD1 identical over 8 bases. Germline assignment: CDR1 GTSNPN and CDR2 SVGIG (reference sequence). The J segment lost 3 bases and the V segment lost 0 bases, leaving 5 bases of the junction unmatched. CDR3 size: 15 residues. CDR3: CAWSVLGQGTDTQYF. The CDR3 DNA is TGTGCCTGGAGTGTACTAGGACAGGGTACAGATACGCAGTATTTT.

The chain is built from TRBV4-1 and TRBJ1-2; TRBD1 matches 11 bases. Germline V gene sequence: CDR1 MGHRA, CDR2 YSYEKL. The CDR3 is 15 residues long. With V trimmed by 1 base and J by 6 bases, 4 bases remained unmatched. The CDR3 sequence is CASSQVSDRGHGYTF. CDR3 DNA: TGCGCCAGCAGCCAAGTGTCGGACAGGGGGCATGGCTACACCTTC.

The chain has TRBV15 and TRBJ1-5, with D unclear. Trimming shortened V by 4 bases and J by 7 bases, and 11 bases separated the two germline ends. Per germline, CDR1 LNHNV and CDR2 YYDKDF (reference sequence). CDR3 length: 13 residues. The CDR3 loop is CATSTRLYQPQHF. Here the CDR3 DNA reads TGTGCCACCAGCACCAGGTTGTACCAGCCCCAGCATTTT.

This clone was detected only a few times. The J gene is TRBJ1-5, the V gene TRBV6-1; TRBD1 might be the D (5 bases). Trimming removed 2 bases from V and 0 bases from J, with 20 bases in between. From germline, CDR1 is MNHNS and CDR2 SASEGT. There are 19 residues in the CDR3. In nucleotides, the CDR3 is TGTGCCAGCAGTGAAAGGTTGGGGGGTGGGATAGGTAGCAATCAGCCCCAGCATTTT. Amino acid sequence: CASSERLGGGIGSNQPQHF.

The J gene is TRBJ2-1, the V gene TRBV5-1, with D possibly called TRBD1 or TRBD2 (5 bases each). Germline CDR1 reads SGHRS; CDR2 reads YFSETQ. V was shortened by 0 bases and J by 2 bases, with 9 bases between the two germline ends. The CDR3 totals 15 residues. In DNA form, the CDR3 reads TGCGCCAGCAGCTTGGGGGACGCGGCCTACAATGAGCAGTTCTTC. Its protein is CASSLGDAAYNEQFF.

This clone has only a few counts. The J gene is TRBJ1-1, the V gene TRBV5-1; TRBD1 matches at 7 bases. Germline trimming cut 3 bases from V and 0 bases from J; bases unmatched to any gene: 5. Germline values: CDR1 SGHRS, CDR2 YFSETQ. The CDR3 covers 15 residues. CDR3 protein: CASSSGTDMNTEAFF. CDR3 nucleotide sequence: TGCGCCAGCAGCTCCGGGACAGACATGAACACTGAAGCTTTCTTT.

The chain couples TRBV7-3 to TRBJ1-2, with D possibly TRBD1 on 6 matching bases. The V gene's germline CDR1 is SGHTA and CDR2 FQGTGA. The length of the CDR3 is 13 residues. V lost 3 bases, J lost 6 bases, and 11 bases lay in between. The CDR3 region is CASSFRGGNGYTF. The CDR3 coding sequence is TGTGCCAGCAGCTTCAGGGGAGGAAATGGCTACACCTTC.

V is TRBV7-9 and J is TRBJ1-2; TRBD1 agrees at 7 bases. Unmatched junction bases numbered 10, after V lost 4 bases and J lost 8 bases. The CDR3 is 14 amino acids. CDR1 and CDR2 from the germline V gene are SEHNR and FQNEAQ (reference sequence). This CDR3 is CASSSAGGGEGYTF. The DNA of the CDR3 is TGTGCCAGCAGCTCGGCAGGGGGAGGAGAGGGCTACACCTTC.

The rearrangement uses TRBV19 and TRBJ2-7; D is possibly TRBD1 or TRBD2 (5 bases each). The CDR3 extends over 15 amino acids. V lost 4 bases and J 2 bases, leaving 15 bases between the germline ends. CDR1 and CDR2 (germline): LNHDA, SQIVND (reference sequence). Here the CDR3 DNA reads TGTGCCAGTAGTAAGACCCCCCCGGGGCCCTACGAGCAGTACTTC. This translates into CASSKTPPGPYEQYF.

V gene TRBV30 combines with J gene TRBJ2-3; perhaps TRBD1 as D (5 bases). V dropped 0 bases and J dropped 0 bases, with 10 bases sitting between them. CDR3 length: 15 residues. The germline V gene has CDR1 GTSNPN and CDR2 SVGIG (reference sequence). The CDR3 sequence: CAWSVRQSSTDTQYF. As DNA, the CDR3 is TGTGCCTGGAGTGTACGACAGTCTAGCACAGATACGCAGTATTTT.